One sample yielded the 17 T cell receptor beta chains listed below, sequenced in a study of CD8 T cell repertoires and HIV-1 epitope variants. These receptors have no identified antigens. TCRdb's copy holds only in-frame clones and misses some; the assay was immunoSEQ multiplex PCR. The data show thousands of clones, with about 62% seen just once and about 46% held by the top ten. Sample: cultured CD8+ T cells derived from PBMCs. Every receptor here comes from a male donor with HIV.

J is TRBJ2-1 and V is TRBV5-1, with 8 bases lining up with TRBD2. V lost 0 bases and J lost 6; bases outside the gene matches: 5. CDR1 and CDR2 from the germline V gene are SGHRS and YFSETQ. The CDR3 totals 15 residues. CDR3 amino acids: CASSLAGLGGNEQFF. The CDR3 region has the DNA TGCGCCAGCAGCTTGGCGGGACTAGGGGGCAATGAGCAGTTCTTC.

The chain links TRBV27 to TRBJ2-5; tentative D call: TRBD2 (5 bases). The J call may be mistaken, given a closer DNA end match to TRBJ2-7. The length of the CDR3 is 13 residues. The germline V gene encodes CDR1 MNHEY and CDR2 SMNVEV (reference sequence). CDR3: CASSFFEGYEQYF. The CDR3 bases are TGTGCCAGCAGTTTCTTTGAGGGCTACGAGCAGTACTTC.

This rearrangement joins TRBV23-1 to TRBJ1-1; 10 bases match TRBD1. TRBV23-1 is an ORF for which the function is uncertain. This CDR3 comprises 16 residues. Trimming at V came to 3 bases and at J to 0 bases, leaving 4 bases not matched to a gene. The CDR3 region is CASSHSGTGVNTEAFF. The DNA of the CDR3 is TGCGCCAGCAGTCATTCCGGGACAGGGGTGAACACTGAAGCTTTCTTT.

The V call is TRBV6-6, the J call TRBJ2-3; tentative D call: TRBD1 (5 bases). Germline V CDR1 and CDR2: MNHNY, SVGAGI (reference sequence). The CDR3 is 11 residues long. Trimming removed 8 bases from V and 7 bases from J, with 10 bases in between. This CDR3 is CASLGQYTQYF. In nucleotides, the CDR3 is TGTGCCAGCCTAGGACAATATACGCAGTATTTT.

The chain combines TRBV29-1 with TRBJ2-2, with D tentatively TRBD2 (6 bases). Germline CDR1 SQVTM, CDR2 ANQGSEA. V was pared by 6 bases and J by 4 bases, with 30 bases between. CDR3 size: 19 residues. CDR3 DNA: TGCAGCGTAGGAGGGAGTTTCGCAGGGCCACCTCAGGGCACCGGGGAGCTGTTTTTT. Protein sequence: CSVGGSFAGPPQGTGELFF.

The V and J genes are TRBV7-9 and TRBJ1-2; D might be TRBD1 (6 bases). Trimming pared 3 bases from V and 4 bases from J, leaving 12 bases between. This CDR3 has 14 residues. Germline loops: CDR1 SEHNR, CDR2 FQNEAQ (reference sequence). CDR3 protein: CASSFGDTSYGYTF. The DNA for the CDR3 is TGTGCCAGCAGCTTCGGGGACACCTCCTATGGCTACACCTTC.

This clone was counted a few times. V gene TRBV19 combines with J gene TRBJ1-6, with a possible D match to TRBD1 (5 bases). V shed 8 bases and J shed 7 bases, with 12 bases lying between them. Germline V lookup: CDR1 LNHDA, CDR2 SQIVND (reference sequence). There are 13 residues in the CDR3. The CDR3: CASCQGGNSPLHF. The CDR3 DNA follows: TGTGCCAGTTGTCAGGGAGGGAATTCACCCCTCCACTTT. Using reference TRBV19 and TRBJ1-6 for the parts outside the CDR3, the full variable domain is DGGITQSPKYLFRKEGQNVTLSCEQNLNHDAMYWYRQDPGQGLRLIYYSQIVNDFQKGDIAEGYSVSREKKESFPLTVTSAQKNPTAFYLCASCQGGNSPLHFGNGTRLTVT.

The genes are TRBV30 and TRBJ1-1; D remains unclear. The CDR3 extends over 13 amino acids. Trimming cost V 1 base and J 2 bases, with 8 bases left between them. CDR1 is GTSNPN, CDR2 SVGIG, per germline (reference sequence). The DNA of the CDR3 is TGTGCCTGGAGTGAACTGATTAACACTGAAGCTTTCTTT. Protein product: CAWSELINTEAFF.

V is TRBV27 and J is TRBJ2-7; 13 bases are shared with TRBD2. Germline CDR1 MNHEY, CDR2 SMNVEV (reference sequence). The CDR3 covers 16 residues. V shed 5 bases, J shed 4 bases, and the junction held 8 bases outside the gene matches. CDR3 in amino acids: CASSPGLAGVGYEQYF. Written as DNA, the CDR3 is TGTGCCAGCAGTCCAGGACTAGCGGGAGTAGGGTACGAGCAGTACTTC.

The rearrangement uses TRBV9 and TRBJ2-3, with 8 bases lining up with TRBD2. After removal of 3 bases from V and 3 bases from J, the junction contained 9 bases not matched to a gene. Looked up from germline, CDR1 is SGDLS and CDR2 is YYNGEE. CDR3 size: 16 residues. CDR3 in amino acids: CASSASGTSQTDTQYF. DNA for the CDR3: TGTGCCAGCAGCGCCTCCGGGACTAGTCAAACAGATACGCAGTATTTT.

There are a few counts of this clone. The genes are TRBV4-2 and TRBJ1-5; a weak D match, TRBD1 (6 bases). Germline CDR1 LGHNA, CDR2 YNFKEQ. The length of the CDR3 is 15 residues. V gave up 1 base and J gave up 8 bases, with 15 bases separating them. CDR3 loop: CASSQGGGLAEPQHF. The CDR3 region has the DNA TGTGCCAGCAGCCAAGGAGGGGGGCTTGCCGAGCCCCAGCATTTT.

The chain has TRBV9 and TRBJ1-1, with unresolved D. CDR1 is SGDLS, CDR2 YYNGEE, per germline. The CDR3 totals 13 residues. With 3 bases removed from V and 1 base from J, the gap between germline ends came to 7 bases. In DNA form, the CDR3 reads TGTGCCAGCAGCGGAACAGAGAACACTGAAGCTTTCTTT. Encoded protein: CASSGTENTEAFF.

By proportion, this clone is medium-sized. This chain uses TRBV7-9 with TRBJ2-7, with 11 bases lining up with TRBD1. V shed 0 bases and J 7 bases; nucleotides not matched to a gene: 11. The CDR3 totals 17 residues. Germline V gene sequence: CDR1 SEHNR, CDR2 FQNEAQ (reference sequence). The CDR3 sequence is CASSLAGLGQGAYEQYF. The CDR3 DNA reads as TGTGCCAGCAGCTTAGCAGGACTAGGACAGGGGGCTTATGAGCAGTACTTC.

The chain links TRBV2 to TRBJ1-1; D is uncertain. Trimming removed 5 bases at V and 3 bases at J, with 16 bases between. Per germline, CDR1 SNHLY and CDR2 FYNNEI. This CDR3 is 15 amino acids long. CDR3 coding DNA: TGTGCCAGCAGTACCAATCAACTCCGGGACACTGAAGCTTTCTTT. This translates into CASSTNQLRDTEAFF.

This rearrangement joins TRBV4-2 to TRBJ1-4; D is perhaps TRBD1 (5 bases). The ends were cut back, 1 base at V and 12 bases at J, with 12 bases in the middle. Per the germline V gene, CDR1 is LGHNA and CDR2 is YNFKEQ. This CDR3 has 13 amino acids. The CDR3 here is CASSQGSQEELFF. The CDR3 bases are TGTGCCAGCAGCCAAGGATCACAGGAGGAACTGTTTTTT.

The V gene is TRBV2, the J gene TRBJ2-5, with D perhaps given as TRBD1 or TRBD2 (6 bases each). Germline assignment: CDR1 SNHLY and CDR2 FYNNEI. The ends were cut back, 6 bases at V and 5 bases at J, with 16 bases in the middle. The CDR3 sequence is 14 residues long. This CDR3 reads CASRGFTGRETQYF. CDR3 in DNA: TGTGCCAGCAGGGGCTTCACAGGGAGGGAGACCCAGTACTTC.

CDR3 nucleotide sequence: TGTGCCACCAGCAGAGATCCGAGTTCCGAGCAGTACTTC. Translating it yields CATSRDPSSEQYF. The rearrangement links TRBV15 to TRBJ2-7; unclear D gene. The CDR3 loop spans 13 amino acids. Trimming left V 0 bases short and J 6 bases short, with 9 bases between. Germline CDR1 and CDR2: LNHNV and YYDKDF (reference sequence).